One and the same sample provided the 18 T cell receptor beta chains below, sequenced in a study of CD8+ T cells in alopecia areata (dated by TCRdb to 2017 to 2018). The library was produced with the immunoSEQ multiplex PCR assay. To provide template for TCR sequencing, every sample had RNA extracted and reverse transcribed into cDNA. TCRdb re-hosts the immuneACCESS table, in-frame sequences only. Its copies lack some clones; in the studies checked, an unresolved V gene accounts for under half of them, and the cause for the rest is not known. This sample holds about 140,000 clones; about 86% were observed only once. The ten largest clones add up to about 12% of the sample. Interpreted using the paper, the time point label stands for: 4 weeks on oral tofacitinib. The treatment or condition label of this sample denotes: oral pan-JAK inhibitor, 5-10 mg twice daily. The sequencing here drew on CD8+ T cells sorted from blood, taken at week 4, from a patient treated with tofacitinib. The receptors shown here come from a human donor with alopecia areata.

This chain links TRBV10-2 with TRBJ2-7; 9 nucleotides match TRBD2. CDR3 length equals 14 residues. V was pared by 4 bases and J by 6 bases, with 7 bases of the junction left unmatched. The germline gives CDR1 WSHSY, CDR2 SAAADI. CDR3 sequence reads: CASSVASGIAEQYF. CDR3 sequence (DNA): TGCGCCAGCAGTGTGGCTAGCGGGATAGCCGAGCAGTACTTC.

This chain connects TRBV5-6 to TRBJ1-1; D possibly corresponds to TRBD1 (5 bases). Germline loops: CDR1 SGHDT, CDR2 YYEEEE. The CDR3 is 14 amino acids. Deletions cut 2 bases from V and 5 bases from J, with 13 bases between. DNA of the CDR3: TGTGCCAGCAGCTTTGTAGGGAAGGGGACTGAAGCTTTCTTT. Protein product: CASSFVGKGTEAFF. Drawing the rest from reference TRBV5-6 and TRBJ1-1, the complete variable domain is DAGVTQSPTHLIKTRGQQVTLRCSPKSGHDTVSWYQQALGQGPQFIFQYYEEEERQRGNFPDRFSGHQFPNYSSELNVNALLLGDSALYLCASSFVGKGTEAFFGQGTRLTVV.

The rearrangement joins TRBV5-1 to TRBJ2-3, with TRBD1 matching over 8 bases. The CDR3 totals 15 residues. Germline V gives CDR1 SGHRS, CDR2 YFSETQ. Germline trimming cut 3 bases from V and 4 bases from J; bases unmatched to any gene: 7. CDR3 coding DNA: TGCGCCAGCAGCTGGGGGACAGGAGGCGCAGATACGCAGTATTTT. It translates to CASSWGTGGADTQYF. Together with reference TRBV5-1 and TRBJ2-3, the CDR3 gives the full variable domain: KAGVTQTPRYLIKTRGQQVTLSCSPISGHRSVSWYQQTPGQGLQFLFEYFSETQRNKGNFPGRFSGRQFSNSRSEMNVSTLELGDSALYLCASSWGTGGADTQYFGPGTRLTVL.

This sequence joins TRBV7-9 and TRBJ1-2, with D perhaps TRBD1 (5 bases). The germline V gene has CDR1 SEHNR and CDR2 FQNEAQ (reference sequence). The V and J ends lost 5 bases and 6 bases respectively, with 16 bases between them. This CDR3 has 14 residues. The CDR3 region is CASSPSRGEDGYTF. CDR3 DNA sequence: TGTGCCAGCAGCCCTTCTAGAGGGGAAGATGGCTACACCTTC. The full variable domain, its missing parts supplied by reference TRBV7-9 and TRBJ1-2, is DTGVSQNPRHKITKRGQNVTFRCDPISEHNRLYWYRQTLGQGPEFLTYFQNEAQLEKSRLLSDRFSAERPKGSFSTLEIQRTEQGDSAMYLCASSPSRGEDGYTFGSGTRLTVV.

J is TRBJ2-1 and V is TRBV2, with D possibly called TRBD1 or TRBD2 (5 bases each). Trimming shortened V by 5 bases and J by 6 bases, and 14 bases separated the two germline ends. The CDR3 has 14 amino acids. CDR1 is SNHLY and CDR2 is FYNNEI in the germline V gene. The CDR3 DNA follows: TGTGCCAGCAGTCTTGGATTTGGGGGCAATGAGCAGTTCTTC. Translation: CASSLGFGGNEQFF.

The V call is TRBV27, the J call TRBJ2-7; 7 bases match TRBD1. CDR3 length equals 13 residues. Germline values: CDR1 MNHEY, CDR2 SMNVEV (reference sequence). The V segment lost 5 bases and the J segment 4 bases; nucleotides outside the gene matches: 5. CDR3 bases: TGTGCCAGCAGTCAGGGGGTCGGTTACGAGCAGTACTTC. This gives the protein CASSQGVGYEQYF.

J is TRBJ2-2 and V is TRBV5-6, with TRBD1 matching over 7 bases. With V trimmed by 2 bases and J by 2 bases, 12 bases remained unmatched. This CDR3 is 18 amino acids long. CDR1 and CDR2 from the germline V gene are SGHDT and YYEEEE. The CDR3 is CASSLTRDRALNTGELFF. CDR3 nucleotides: TGTGCCAGCAGCTTAACGAGAGACAGGGCCCTCAACACCGGGGAGCTGTTTTTT. The variable domain in full, completed from reference TRBV5-6 and TRBJ2-2, reads DAGVTQSPTHLIKTRGQQVTLRCSPKSGHDTVSWYQQALGQGPQFIFQYYEEEERQRGNFPDRFSGHQFPNYSSELNVNALLLGDSALYLCASSLTRDRALNTGELFFGEGSRLTVL.

The chain employs TRBV9 and TRBJ2-1; D uncertain. Trimming cost V 0 bases and J 10 bases, with 8 bases left between them. Germline values: CDR1 SGDLS, CDR2 YYNGEE. The CDR3 contains 12 residues. The CDR3: CASSVDIGEQFF. The CDR3 nucleotides are TGTGCCAGCAGCGTAGATATCGGGGAGCAGTTCTTC. Combining the CDR3 with reference TRBV9 and TRBJ2-1 gives the whole variable domain DSGVTQTPKHLITATGQRVTLRCSPRSGDLSVYWYQQSLDQGLQFLIQYYNGEERAKGNILERFSAQQFPDLHSELNLSSLELGDSALYFCASSVDIGEQFFGPGTRLTVL.

The chain is built from TRBV19 and TRBJ2-3; 9 bases fit TRBD2. Germline CDR1 is LNHDA and CDR2 is SQIVND (reference sequence). J gave up 5 bases and V 4 bases, and 4 bases lay outside the gene matches. CDR3 length equals 14 residues. CDR3 loop: CASSSGRALDTQYF. The CDR3 bases are TGTGCCAGTAGTAGCGGGAGGGCCCTAGATACGCAGTATTTT.

This clone came up once. The CDR3 spells CASSRGIVPQYF. The CDR3 region has the DNA TGTGCCAGCAGCAGAGGGATCGTTCCGCAGTATTTT. The rearrangement uses TRBV11-2 and TRBJ2-3; possible D gene TRBD2, 5 bases. The V end was cut by 5 bases, the J end by 10 bases, with 13 bases between. This CDR3 spans 12 amino acids. The germline V gene encodes CDR1 SGHAT and CDR2 FQNNGV.

The chain carries TRBV4-1 and TRBJ2-7, with 8 bases matching TRBD2. The germline V gene has CDR1 MGHRA and CDR2 YSYEKL. There are 19 residues in the CDR3. The trim removed 4 bases at V and 4 bases at J, leaving 21 bases unmatched. The CDR3, as DNA: TGCGCCAGCAGCCGGACCCCGGGACTAGACCCAACCTACCAATACGAGCAGTACTTC. This encodes CASSRTPGLDPTYQYEQYF.

The chain carries TRBV7-9 and TRBJ2-7; TRBD2 matches 7 bases. In germline, CDR1 is SEHNR, CDR2 FQNEAQ (reference sequence). This CDR3 region has 12 residues. The V gene end was trimmed by 7 bases and the J gene end by 5 bases; junction bases not matched to a gene: 5. The CDR3 spells CASTSGTNEQYF. CDR3 in DNA: TGTGCCAGCACTTCCGGGACTAACGAGCAGTACTTC.

The chain joins TRBV29-1 to TRBJ2-5, with a possible D match to TRBD1 (6 bases). This CDR3 spans 16 amino acids. CDR1 and CDR2 (germline): SQVTM, ANQGSEA. The V gene lost 4 bases and the J gene lost 1 base, with 19 bases spanning the gap. DNA for the CDR3: TGCAGCGTTGCCCTGTGGGCAGGGGCCCTCCAAGAGACCCAGTACTTC. It specifies CSVALWAGALQETQYF.

The chain has TRBV5-6 and TRBJ2-7; D uncertain. With the DNA end fitting TRBJ2-1 better, the J assignment may be wrong. CDR3 size: 13 residues. Germline values: CDR1 SGHDT, CDR2 YYEEEE. CDR3 sequence (DNA): TGTGCCAGCAGCTGGACCTCACATGATGAGCAGTTCTTC. This sequence encodes CASSWTSHDEQFF.

This chain connects TRBV29-1 to TRBJ2-1; TRBD2 matches at 7 bases. The V segment lost 1 base and the J segment 1 base; nucleotides outside the gene matches: 7. Germline lookup yields CDR1 SQVTM and CDR2 ANQGSEA. The CDR3 length is 16 residues. CDR3 sequence: CSVEGLAELSYNEQFF. CDR3 DNA sequence: TGCAGCGTTGAAGGGCTAGCGGAGTTGTCCTACAATGAGCAGTTCTTC.

V and J are TRBV4-2 and TRBJ1-2; 7 nucleotides agree with TRBD1. The CDR3 is 14 amino acids. CDR1 and CDR2 from the germline V gene are LGHNA and YNFKEQ. V lost 0 bases, J lost 3 bases, and 1 base stayed unmatched. CDR3: CASSQETGDYGYTF. CDR3 in DNA: TGTGCCAGCAGCCAAGAAACAGGGGACTATGGCTACACCTTC.

The V and J genes are TRBV29-1 and TRBJ1-1; D call uncertain. The CDR3 has 12 amino acids. CDR1 is SQVTM, CDR2 ANQGSEA, per germline. V lost 3 bases, J lost 2 bases, and 7 bases lay in between. The CDR3 is CSVDAANTEAFF. CDR3 DNA sequence: TGCAGCGTTGATGCAGCTAACACTGAAGCTTTCTTT. The entire variable domain, with the rest obtained from reference TRBV29-1 and TRBJ1-1, is as follows: SAVISQKPSRDICQRGTSLTIQCQVDSQVTMMFWYRQQPGQSLTLIATANQGSEATYESGFVIDKFPISRPNLTFSTLTVSNMSPEDSSIYLCSVDAANTEAFFGQGTRLTVV.

The chain has TRBV29-1 and TRBJ2-7; weak D call: TRBD1 (7 bases). Germline V lookup: CDR1 SQVTM, CDR2 ANQGSEA. The CDR3 totals 14 residues. With 6 bases removed from V and 4 bases from J, the gap between germline ends came to 19 bases. The CDR3 sequence: CSVEKTGEEYEQYF. CDR3 coding DNA: TGCAGCGTGGAGAAAACAGGGGAGGAATACGAGCAGTACTTC.